Listed below are T cell receptor beta chains from one sample, sequenced in a study of blood T cell repertoires in COVID-19. The data were produced by immunoSEQ multiplex PCR, yet TCRdb's version contains in-frame clones alone and is incomplete. The sample consists of fewer than 120,000 clones, 65% to 90% of them appearing once. Sequencing was performed on peripheral blood. These TCRs come from a woman aged 55-69 years with acute or convalescent COVID-19. CDR3s include the opening cysteine and the closing phenylalanine or tryptophan. D genes are given only for firm matches. Clone size is not always given. Where it is, it says once, few, many or a class for expanded clones.

>NA|TRBJ2-3|once|TRBV11-3
TGTGCCAGCAGCTTACAAGCGGCCACAGATACGCAGTATTTT
CASSLQAATDTQYF
>TRBD1|TRBJ1-1|NA|TRBV2
TGTGCCAGCAGTATACAGGGGGAGAACACTGAAGCTTTCTTT
CASSIQGENTEAFF
>NA|TRBJ2-5|NA|TRBV6-2/TRBV6-3
TGTGCCAGCAGTTACTCGGAGGGGACCCAGTACTTC
CASSYSEGTQYF
>TRBD1|TRBJ2-1|NA|TRBV7-2
TGTGCCAGCAGAGGATCAGACAGGGCCGGCATAAATGAGCAGTTCTTC
CASRGSDRAGINEQFF
>NA|TRBJ2-5|NA|TRBV6-5
TGTGCCAGCACCCGTCTTGACAAGAAAGAGACCCAGTACTTC
CASTRLDKKETQYF
>TRBD1|TRBJ2-7|few|TRBV11-3
TGTGCCAGCAGCCATTGGACTGGGACAGGGAATAGCTACGAGCAGTACTTC
CASSHWTGTGNSYEQYF
>NA|TRBJ2-2|NA|TRBV5-4
TGTGCCAGCACTGTGGACAGGAACACCGGGGAGCTGTTTTTT
CASTVDRNTGELFF
>NA|TRBJ1-2|NA|TRBV19
TGTGCCACCTTGGAGAGTGGCTACACCTTC
CATLESGYTF
>NA|TRBJ1-6|NA|TRBV2
TGTGCCAGCACCGAGGAGGGGAGCTCCTATAATTCACCCCTCCACTTT
CASTEEGSSYNSPLHF
>NA|TRBJ1-2|NA|TRBV10-3
TGTGCCATCAGTGAATCCGGGGGGCAGGCCCATGGCTACACCTTC
CAISESGGQAHGYTF
>NA|TRBJ2-1|NA|TRBV29-1
TGCAGCGTTGCTGATGTCCGGGGGTCGTTCTTC
CSVADVRGSFF
>NA|TRBJ2-3|NA|TRBV6-4
TGTGCCAGCAGCCCTTTTCTGGATACGCAGTATTTT
CASSPFLDTQYF
>NA|TRBJ2-1|NA|TRBV30
TGTGCCTGGAGCCGTCAGGGTAACTTCTACAATGAGCAGTTCTTC
CAWSRQGNFYNEQFF
>NA|TRBJ1-5|NA|TRBV20-1
TGCAGTGCTAGTAGGGCCCTGGGAGATCAGCCCCAGCATTTT
CSASRALGDQPQHF
>TRBD1|TRBJ1-2|NA|TRBV19
TGTGCCAGTAGTATTTCGTGGACAGGGGACTATGGCTACACCTTC
CASSISWTGDYGYTF
>TRBD2|TRBJ2-1|NA|TRBV11-3
TGTGCCAGCAGCACACCACTAGCGTCTACTTACAATGAGCAGTTCTTC
CASSTPLASTYNEQFF
>NA|TRBJ1-5|NA|TRBV7-8
TGTGCCAGCAGCACCCAGAACGATCAGCCCCAGCATTTT
CASSTQNDQPQHF
>TRBD1|TRBJ1-4|NA|TRBV7-2
TGTGCCAGCAGCCCCCCGGGACAGGGAGGAGAAAAACTGTTTTTT
CASSPPGQGGEKLFF